What follows is one TCR beta chain and its context. Trimming at V came to 4 bases and at J to 0 bases, leaving 6 bases not matched to a gene. The CDR3 is 16 residues long. The germline V gene has CDR1 SGHRS and CDR2 YFSETQ. The source of the sample is a study of T cell changes during pregnancy in multiple sclerosis. TCRdb keeps only in-frame clones here, not all; method: immunoSEQ multiplex PCR. The sample contains approximately 130,000 clones, approximately 94% of which appear only once. The chain recombines TRBV5-1 with TRBJ2-7; TRBD2 agrees at 11 bases. The sequence was collected from a female donor with multiple sclerosis, enrolled in a pregnancy study. The input for sequencing was peripheral blood, taken before pregnancy. CDR3 coding DNA: TGCGCCAGCAGCCCCGGACTAGCGGGTATCTCCTACGAGCAGTACTTC. Its protein is CASSPGLAGISYEQYF.